This passage covers 28 T cell receptor beta chains from one sample sequenced in a study of cytomegalovirus exposure and HLA in healthy donors. The PCR was carried out with 60 Vbeta primers and 13 Jbeta primers. Produced via immunoSEQ multiplex PCR; TCRdb's table is partial and in-frame only. The data show 170,000 or so clones, 75% to 85% seen once. Input material: PBMCs. The source of these receptors is a woman between 50 and 59 years old in good health and CMV-seropositive.

This chain links TRBV6-1 with TRBJ1-1; possible D gene TRBD1, 6 bases. Trimming pared 1 base from V and 0 bases from J, leaving 15 bases between. The CDR3 runs 17 residues. Per the germline V gene, CDR1 is MNHNS and CDR2 is SASEGT. CDR3 bases: TGTGCCAGCAGTGAAGTACAGGGATACCGTATGAACACTGAAGCTTTCTTT. Residues: CASSEVQGYRMNTEAFF.

The chain recombines TRBV23-1 with TRBJ2-3, with TRBD2 matching over 13 bases. TRBV23-1 is given ORF status, its function remaining uncertain. The CDR3 consists of 18 residues. V was clipped by 3 bases and J by 0 bases; unmatched bases: 6. The CDR3 is CASSQPGLAGPSTDTQYF. As DNA, the CDR3 is TGCGCCAGCAGTCAGCCGGGACTAGCGGGACCCAGCACAGATACGCAGTATTTT.

In its sample, this clone was seen a few times. This chain uses TRBV27 with TRBJ2-1; TRBD1 might be the D (5 bases). V was trimmed by 5 bases and J by 10 bases, leaving 15 bases between them. CDR3 length: 13 amino acids. The germline CDR1 and CDR2 sequences are MNHEY and SMNVEV (reference sequence). The CDR3 loop reads CASSILQGREQFF. CDR3 DNA: TGTGCCAGCAGTATTCTCCAGGGCCGGGAGCAGTTCTTC.

The chain combines TRBV5-1 with TRBJ2-3; 8 bases map to TRBD2. Germline V gives CDR1 SGHRS, CDR2 YFSETQ. V was pared by 2 bases and J by 4 bases, with 6 bases of the junction left unmatched. This CDR3 is 15 amino acids long. The CDR3 protein is CASSFSGDRADTQYF. In nucleotides, the CDR3 is TGCGCCAGCAGCTTTAGCGGGGATCGCGCAGATACGCAGTATTTT.

The chain employs TRBV7-9 and TRBJ2-7, with D unclear. This CDR3 contains 14 residues. V lost 1 base to trimming and J lost 2 bases, with 9 bases between them. CDR1 is SEHNR and CDR2 is FQNEAQ in the germline V gene (reference sequence). The CDR3 DNA reads as TGTGCCAGCAGCTTAGGCGGCCCTACCTACGAGCAGTACTTC. This translates into CASSLGGPTYEQYF.

V is TRBV6-1 and J is TRBJ2-1, with D possibly TRBD2 on 7 matching bases. The CDR3 is 13 residues long. V dropped 8 bases and J dropped 8 bases, with 16 bases sitting between them. CDR1 and CDR2 (germline): MNHNS, SASEGT. The CDR3, as DNA: TGTGCCAGCTCTCCCCAGGGGAGGGATGAGCAGTTCTTC. Protein sequence: CASSPQGRDEQFF.

The chain has TRBV6-1 and TRBJ2-7, with 8 bases matching TRBD2. V shed 3 bases and J 5 bases; nucleotides not matched to a gene: 12. The CDR3 is made up of 16 amino acids. Germline CDR1 reads MNHNS; CDR2 reads SASEGT. The CDR3 here is CASSEESQRRGDEQYF. In DNA, the CDR3 is TGTGCCAGCAGTGAGGAGAGCCAGCGGCGGGGGGACGAGCAGTACTTC.

The chain uses TRBV9 and TRBJ2-5; a weak D match, TRBD2 (7 bases). Germline V gives CDR1 SGDLS, CDR2 YYNGEE. CDR3 size: 15 residues. V shed 0 bases and J shed 5 bases, with 14 bases lying between them. The CDR3 region is CASSVGGGGVETQYF. Here the CDR3 DNA reads TGTGCCAGCAGCGTAGGCGGGGGCGGAGTGGAGACCCAGTACTTC.

The rearrangement joins TRBV9 to TRBJ1-3; D ambiguous. The CDR3 extends over 15 amino acids. With 0 bases removed from V and 0 bases from J, the gap between germline ends came to 7 bases. In germline, CDR1 is SGDLS, CDR2 YYNGEE. CDR3 sequence (DNA): TGTGCCAGCAGCGTAGGAGCCGGCTCTGGAAACACCATATATTTT. As protein: CASSVGAGSGNTIYF.

The genes are TRBV6-6 and TRBJ1-2; D is possibly TRBD1 (6 bases). Trimming cost V 0 bases and J 8 bases, with 13 bases left between them. The CDR3 is 14 residues long. Germline V lookup: CDR1 MNHNY, CDR2 SVGAGI (reference sequence). The CDR3: CASSYSGQYEGYTF. In DNA form, the CDR3 reads TGTGCCAGCAGTTACTCCGGACAGTATGAAGGCTACACCTTC.

The chain recombines TRBV2 with TRBJ2-7; a weak D match, TRBD1 (6 bases). V was pared by 7 bases and J by 4 bases, with 11 bases between. CDR1 SNHLY and CDR2 FYNNEI come from the germline V gene. The CDR3 has 12 amino acids. Here the CDR3 DNA reads TGTGCCAGCACCCAGGGGAGATACGAGCAGTACTTC. Translating it yields CASTQGRYEQYF. The entire variable domain, with the rest obtained from reference TRBV2 and TRBJ2-7, is as follows: EPEVTQTPSHQVTQMGQEVILRCVPISNHLYFYWYRQILGQKVEFLVSFYNNEISEKSEIFDDQFSVERPDGSNFTLKIRSTKLEDSAMYFCASTQGRYEQYFGPGTRLTVT.

This clone is a singleton in its sample. The rearrangement joins TRBV15 to TRBJ1-4; D may be TRBD1 (5 bases). Germline V lookup: CDR1 LNHNV, CDR2 YYDKDF (reference sequence). The CDR3 runs 15 residues. V was pared by 6 bases and J by 2 bases, with 13 bases between. DNA of the CDR3: TGTGCCACCAGACGGAGGGGCGGTACTAATGAAAAACTGTTTTTT. Its translation: CATRRRGGTNEKLFF.

V usage is TRBV21-1 and J usage is TRBJ2-5; TRBD2, the table's D call, lacks a check against the DNA. TRBV21-1 is a listed pseudogene. This CDR3 contains 16 residues. The CDR3 protein is CASSKFWRGTQETQYF. For the CDR3, the DNA is TGTGCCAGCAGCAAATTCTGGCGGGGGACTCAAGAGACCCAGTACTTC.

This clone is a singleton in its sample. The chain couples TRBV7-3 to TRBJ2-3; possibly TRBD2 for D (6 bases). Between the trimmed V and J ends, which lost 0 bases and 2 bases, there was a span of 9 bases. Germline V gene sequence: CDR1 SGHTA, CDR2 FQGTGA. The CDR3 consists of 15 residues. The CDR3 nucleotides read TGTGCCAGCAGCTTAACTAGCGGATACACAGATACGCAGTATTTT. This encodes CASSLTSGYTDTQYF.

The V gene is TRBV5-6, the J gene TRBJ1-2; 10 bases fit TRBD1. CDR1 is SGHDT and CDR2 is YYEEEE in the germline V gene. CDR3 size: 15 residues. Trimming removed 3 bases from V and 2 bases from J; junction bases left unmatched: 4. In DNA form, the CDR3 reads TGTGCCAGCAGCTCCGGACAGGGGGAAAACTATGGCTACACCTTC. It encodes CASSSGQGENYGYTF.

The chain has TRBV7-3 and TRBJ2-5; 11 positions agree with TRBD2. V shed 5 bases and J 4 bases; nucleotides not matched to a gene: 6. Germline CDR1 is SGHTA and CDR2 is FQGTGA. The CDR3 consists of 15 residues. This chain's CDR3 is CASSPIAGGRETQYF. CDR3 nucleotides: TGTGCCAGCAGCCCAATAGCGGGGGGGCGAGAGACCCAGTACTTC. Together with reference TRBV7-3 and TRBJ2-5, the CDR3 gives the full variable domain: GAGVSQTPSNKVTEKGKYVELRCDPISGHTALYWYRQSLGQGPEFLIYFQGTGAADDSGLPNDRFFAVRPEGSVSTLKIQRTERGDSAVYLCASSPIAGGRETQYFGPGTRLLVL.

This clone was observed once. V usage is TRBV7-6 and J usage is TRBJ1-5; TRBD1 matches 9 bases. This CDR3 comprises 14 residues. The ends lost 5 bases at V and 6 bases at J; junction bases unmatched: 5. The germline V gene encodes CDR1 SGHVS and CDR2 FNYEAQ. Here the CDR3 DNA reads TGTGCCAGCAGCCTACAGGGGGCGGCTCAGCCCCAGCATTTT. Protein: CASSLQGAAQPQHF.

The gene calls are TRBV5-4 and TRBJ1-3; 11 bases map to TRBD1. In germline, CDR1 is SGHNT, CDR2 YYREEE (reference sequence). With V trimmed by 2 bases and J by 2 bases, 3 bases remained unmatched. This CDR3 region has 16 residues. CDR3 sequence reads: CASSFGQGAPGNTIYF. In DNA form, the CDR3 reads TGTGCCAGCAGCTTCGGACAGGGGGCCCCTGGAAACACCATATATTTT.

Regarding this clone: Other DNA variants within this sample encode the same CDR3. The chain is built from TRBV30 and TRBJ2-1, with D possibly being TRBD2 (7 bases). V gave up 4 bases and J gave up 2 bases, with 9 bases separating them. The CDR3 is 13 amino acids. CDR1 and CDR2 from the germline V gene are GTSNPN and SVGIG (reference sequence). CDR3 sequence reads: CAWTRGPYNEQFF. The CDR3 DNA reads TGTGCCTGGACGCGGGGGCCCTACAATGAGCAGTTCTTC.

The rearrangement links TRBV10-3 to TRBJ1-3; no firm D call. V was shortened by 11 bases and J by 4 bases, with 15 bases between the two germline ends. In germline, CDR1 is ENHRY, CDR2 SYGVKD. This CDR3 has 13 amino acids. The CDR3 here is CAVFVGSGNTIYF. The CDR3 DNA sequence: TGTGCCGTTTTCGTCGGGTCGGGAAACACCATATATTTT.

The rearrangement uses TRBV5-1 and TRBJ1-1; D is possibly TRBD1 (6 bases). The germline V and J ends were trimmed by 2 bases and 1 base, with 9 bases remaining between them. Germline-derived CDR1 and CDR2 are SGHRS and YFSETQ. The CDR3 is 14 residues long. The CDR3 DNA reads TGCGCCAGCAGCTTCCACAGGGCGAACACTGAAGCTTTCTTT. Its translation is CASSFHRANTEAFF.

This clone showed up just a few times. V gene TRBV7-9 combines with J gene TRBJ2-5; D call uncertain. The CDR3 sequence is 14 residues long. The V and J ends lost 8 bases and 1 base respectively, with 14 bases between them. The V gene's germline CDR1 is SEHNR and CDR2 FQNEAQ (reference sequence). CDR3 residues: CASLQKTIQETQYF. The CDR3 nucleotides read TGTGCCAGCCTACAGAAAACCATCCAAGAGACCCAGTACTTC.

This chain connects TRBV7-9 to TRBJ2-5; a weak D match, TRBD1 (6 bases). The CDR3 loop spans 16 amino acids. Per germline, CDR1 SEHNR and CDR2 FQNEAQ (reference sequence). V shed 1 base and J shed 2 bases, with 14 bases lying between them. The CDR3 nucleotides read TGTGCCAGCAGCTTAGACAGGGTCGCCGGGCAAGAGACCCAGTACTTC. Translation: CASSLDRVAGQETQYF.

The chain carries TRBV4-1 and TRBJ2-3; possible D gene TRBD2, 6 bases. Deletions cut 4 bases from V and 2 bases from J, with 13 bases between. In germline, CDR1 is MGHRA, CDR2 YSYEKL. The CDR3 is 15 amino acids. The CDR3 spells CASSLRGLATDTQYF. The DNA for the CDR3 is TGCGCCAGCAGCCTTAGGGGACTCGCCACAGATACGCAGTATTTT.

The J gene is TRBJ1-3, the V gene TRBV11-2; 8 nucleotides align to TRBD1. Germline CDR1 and CDR2: SGHAT and FQNNGV. V lost 5 bases, J lost 0 bases, and 9 bases stayed unmatched. The CDR3 runs to 17 residues. As DNA, the CDR3 is TGTGCCAGCAGCAGCACAGGGGGATACTCCTCTGGAAACACCATATATTTT. This codes for CASSSTGGYSSGNTIYF.

The chain employs TRBV28 and TRBJ1-2; unclear D gene. Germline CDR1 reads MDHEN; CDR2 reads SYDVKM. With 11 bases removed from V and 8 bases from J, the gap between germline ends came to 18 bases. This CDR3 region has 12 residues. The CDR3 DNA reads TGTGCCGGGTCCGGCGGGTACCAAGGCTACACCTTC. Translating it yields CAGSGGYQGYTF.

The chain carries TRBV7-2 and TRBJ1-5, with D perhaps TRBD1 (5 bases). Trimming removed 1 base at V and 7 bases at J, with 14 bases between. Germline V gene sequence: CDR1 SGHTA, CDR2 FQGNSA. This CDR3 spans 15 amino acids. Here the CDR3 reads CASSLEQVWGQPQHF. The DNA for the CDR3 is TGTGCCAGCAGCTTAGAACAGGTATGGGGACAGCCCCAGCATTTT.

The chain couples TRBV5-5 to TRBJ1-1; D not resolved. The germline CDR1 and CDR2 sequences are SGHKS and YYEKEE (reference sequence). The CDR3 spans 14 residues. Trimming stripped 1 base from V and 6 bases from J, with 13 bases between. The CDR3 DNA follows: TGTGCCAGCAGCTTGTTGCTGGTTTCGGCTGAAGCTTTCTTT. Translating gives CASSLLLVSAEAFF.